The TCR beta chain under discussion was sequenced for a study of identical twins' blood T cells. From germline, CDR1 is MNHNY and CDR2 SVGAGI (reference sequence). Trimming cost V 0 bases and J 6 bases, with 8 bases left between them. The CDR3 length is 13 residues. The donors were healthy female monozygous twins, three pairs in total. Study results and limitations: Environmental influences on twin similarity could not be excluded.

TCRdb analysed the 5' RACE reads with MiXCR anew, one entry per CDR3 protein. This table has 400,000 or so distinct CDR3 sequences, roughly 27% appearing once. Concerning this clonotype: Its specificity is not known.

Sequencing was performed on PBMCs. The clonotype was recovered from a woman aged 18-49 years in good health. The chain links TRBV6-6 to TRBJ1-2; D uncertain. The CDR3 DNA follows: TGTGCCAGCAGTTACTCATCCCCCAATGGCTACACCTTC. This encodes CASSYSSPNGYTF.